Listed below are T cell receptor beta chains from one sample, sequenced in a study of beta chain features in type 1 diabetes. This table comes from immunoSEQ multiplex PCR, and its TCRdb copy is limited to in-frame clones, with some not included. Counted here are 110,000 or so clones, about two fifths occurring once; the ten biggest clones make up 0.065%. The sample was stem cell memory CD4+ T cells from blood. The receptors derive from a woman aged 18-29 years in good health. Each CDR3 is given with its conserved first and last residue. Fields, in order: J gene, clone size, V gene, D gene, CDR3 protein, CDR3 DNA. A D gene is named only where the DNA matches it firmly. Where a row states a size, it is once, few, many or the class of an expanded clone; other rows omit it.

J gene: TRBJ1-1; clone size: few; V gene: TRBV2; D gene: .; CDR3 protein: CASSTEAFF; CDR3 DNA: TGTGCCAGCAGTACAGAAGCTTTCTTT
J gene: TRBJ2-1; clone size: .; V gene: TRBV11-2; D gene: .; CDR3 protein: CASSLLAENEQFF; CDR3 DNA: TGTGCCAGCAGCTTATTGGCGGAGAATGAGCAGTTCTTC
J gene: TRBJ2-7; clone size: few; V gene: TRBV5-1; D gene: .; CDR3 protein: CASGMESIAEF; CDR3 DNA: TGCGCCAGCGGAATGGAGTCCATTGCTGAGTTC
J gene: TRBJ1-1; clone size: few; V gene: TRBV29-1; D gene: .; CDR3 protein: CSVFRMGMNTEAFF; CDR3 DNA: TGCAGCGTTTTCAGGATGGGCATGAACACTGAAGCTTTCTTT
J gene: TRBJ1-4; clone size: few; V gene: TRBV4-1; D gene: TRBD1; CDR3 protein: CASSQEGTGLEKLFF; CDR3 DNA: TGCGCCAGCAGCCAAGAGGGGACAGGGTTAGAAAAACTGTTTTTT
J gene: TRBJ2-2; clone size: .; V gene: TRBV4-1; D gene: TRBD1; CDR3 protein: CASSRGDRGQGTGELFF; CDR3 DNA: TGCGCCAGCAGCCGAGGGGACAGGGGGCAGGGCACCGGGGAGCTGTTTTTT
J gene: TRBJ2-1; clone size: few; V gene: TRBV5-4; D gene: TRBD2; CDR3 protein: CASSSARLAGALRNEQFF; CDR3 DNA: TGTGCCAGCAGCTCCGCTCGACTAGCGGGAGCACTAAGAAATGAGCAGTTCTTC
J gene: TRBJ2-3; clone size: few; V gene: TRBV6-5; D gene: .; CDR3 protein: CASSYSDVDNTDTQYF; CDR3 DNA: TGTGCCAGCAGTTACTCGGATGTGGACAACACAGATACGCAGTATTTT
J gene: TRBJ2-3; clone size: few; V gene: TRBV18; D gene: .; CDR3 protein: CASSRQSTDTQYF; CDR3 DNA: TGTGCCAGCTCACGACAAAGCACAGATACGCAGTATTTT
J gene: TRBJ1-4; clone size: few; V gene: TRBV7-9; D gene: TRBD1; CDR3 protein: CASSPSEGAATNEKLFF; CDR3 DNA: TGTGCCAGCAGCCCCAGCGAGGGGGCTGCAACTAATGAAAAACTGTTTTTT
J gene: TRBJ1-1; clone size: .; V gene: TRBV5-4; D gene: TRBD1; CDR3 protein: CASSLGLTGGTEAFF; CDR3 DNA: TGTGCCAGCAGCTTGGGGTTAACAGGGGGGACTGAAGCTTTCTTT
J gene: TRBJ2-5; clone size: .; V gene: TRBV27; D gene: .; CDR3 protein: CASSLYVPGTQYF; CDR3 DNA: TGTGCCAGCAGTTTATACGTCCCAGGCACCCAGTACTTC
J gene: TRBJ2-1; clone size: .; V gene: TRBV9; D gene: TRBD2; CDR3 protein: CASCRLAGRQDEQFF; CDR3 DNA: TGTGCCAGCTGCAGACTAGCGGGAAGGCAAGATGAGCAGTTCTTC
J gene: TRBJ2-4; clone size: .; V gene: TRBV2; D gene: TRBD1; CDR3 protein: CASKRQGVLAKNIQYF; CDR3 DNA: TGTGCCAGCAAACGACAGGGCGTCCTAGCCAAAAACATTCAGTACTTC
J gene: TRBJ2-5; clone size: .; V gene: TRBV28; D gene: TRBD2; CDR3 protein: CASSRGGFQETQYF; CDR3 DNA: TGTGCCAGCAGTCGGGGGGGGTTCCAAGAGACCCAGTACTTC
J gene: TRBJ2-2; clone size: .; V gene: TRBV5-1; D gene: .; CDR3 protein: CASIKNTGELFF; CDR3 DNA: TGCGCCAGCATCAAGAACACCGGGGAGCTGTTTTTT
J gene: TRBJ2-1; clone size: .; V gene: TRBV11-2; D gene: .; CDR3 protein: CASSWTDYSYNEQFF; CDR3 DNA: TGTGCCAGCAGCTGGACTGATTACTCCTACAATGAGCAGTTCTTC
J gene: TRBJ2-6; clone size: few; V gene: TRBV19; D gene: TRBD1; CDR3 protein: CASSPRTGGASGANVLTF; CDR3 DNA: TGTGCCAGTAGTCCCCGGACAGGGGGCGCTTCTGGGGCCAACGTCCTGACTTTC
J gene: TRBJ2-1; clone size: .; V gene: TRBV5-1; D gene: .; CDR3 protein: CASSLGSGEQFF; CDR3 DNA: TGCGCCAGCAGCTTGGGTAGCGGTGAGCAGTTCTTC
J gene: TRBJ2-1; clone size: few; V gene: TRBV19; D gene: TRBD2; CDR3 protein: CASKRIAGEIGNEQFF; CDR3 DNA: TGTGCCAGTAAGAGGATAGCGGGAGAGATTGGAAATGAGCAGTTCTTC
J gene: TRBJ1-1; clone size: .; V gene: TRBV11-1; D gene: TRBD1; CDR3 protein: CASSPSGRGRGTEAFF; CDR3 DNA: TGTGCCAGCAGCCCCTCGGGCAGGGGGCGCGGGACTGAAGCTTTCTTT
J gene: TRBJ2-3; clone size: .; V gene: TRBV6-5; D gene: .; CDR3 protein: CASTRADTQYF; CDR3 DNA: TGTGCCAGTACTAGGGCAGATACGCAGTATTTT
J gene: TRBJ2-7; clone size: few; V gene: TRBV7-3; D gene: .; CDR3 protein: CASSLLPLRSGDEQYF; CDR3 DNA: TGTGCCAGCAGCTTACTTCCCTTGCGTTCAGGGGACGAGCAGTACTTC
J gene: TRBJ1-5; clone size: .; V gene: TRBV7-2; D gene: .; CDR3 protein: CASSLNAGANQPQHF; CDR3 DNA: TGTGCCAGCAGCTTGAATGCAGGGGCTAATCAGCCCCAGCATTTT
J gene: TRBJ2-7; clone size: .; V gene: TRBV18; D gene: TRBD2; CDR3 protein: CASSPEAGADEQYF; CDR3 DNA: TGTGCCAGCTCACCAGAAGCGGGAGCGGACGAGCAGTACTTC
J gene: TRBJ1-4; clone size: .; V gene: TRBV14; D gene: .; CDR3 protein: CASSRPTVSEKLFF; CDR3 DNA: TGTGCCAGCAGCCGCCCGACAGTGAGTGAAAAACTGTTTTTT
J gene: TRBJ2-3; clone size: few; V gene: TRBV7-8; D gene: TRBD2; CDR3 protein: CASSLERTSGRWDTQYF; CDR3 DNA: TGTGCCAGCAGCTTAGAGAGGACTAGCGGGAGATGGGATACGCAGTATTTT